A selection of T cell receptor beta chains follows, all from one sample in a study of blood T cell repertoires in COVID-19. Some clones are missing from TCRdb's copy, which holds only in-frame ones; the method was immunoSEQ multiplex PCR. The profile shows hundreds of thousands of clones, about 83% of them singletons. The sequenced sample consisted of PBMCs or T cells enriched from blood (not recorded which). These receptors originate from a woman between 45 and 65 years old who had recovered from COVID-19. Each CDR3 is given with its conserved first and last residue. A D gene is named only where the DNA matches it firmly. The size entry is marked missing in some rows and otherwise reads once, few, many or a size class.

d_call: -
j_call: TRBJ1-5
v_call: TRBV6-5
clone_size: -
cdr3_nt: TGTGCCAGCAGTTACTCGATTGGGGGAGGTCAGCCCCAGCATTTT
cdr3_aa: CASSYSIGGGQPQHF

d_call: TRBD1
j_call: TRBJ1-6
v_call: TRBV19
clone_size: -
cdr3_nt: TGTGCCAGTAGAACGGGACAGGGTGCATCCGGTTCACCCCTCCACTTT
cdr3_aa: CASRTGQGASGSPLHF

d_call: TRBD2
j_call: TRBJ2-1
v_call: TRBV11-2
clone_size: -
cdr3_nt: TGTGCCAGCAGCTTCAGGACTAGCAGAGACAATGAGCAGTTCTTC
cdr3_aa: CASSFRTSRDNEQFF

d_call: TRBD1
j_call: TRBJ1-5
v_call: TRBV6-1
clone_size: -
cdr3_nt: TGTGCCAGCAGTGACCACAGGGGGAGGAGGAATCAGCCCCAGCATTTT
cdr3_aa: CASSDHRGRRNQPQHF

d_call: -
j_call: TRBJ2-5
v_call: TRBV7-2
clone_size: -
cdr3_nt: TGTGCCAGCAGCTTAATCCAGTGGGAGACCCAGTACTTC
cdr3_aa: CASSLIQWETQYF

d_call: TRBD1
j_call: TRBJ1-4
v_call: TRBV30
clone_size: -
cdr3_nt: TGTGCCTGGAGTGTACAAGGGGGCATTAGTGAAAAACTGTTTTTT
cdr3_aa: CAWSVQGGISEKLFF

d_call: TRBD2
j_call: TRBJ2-2
v_call: TRBV15
clone_size: -
cdr3_nt: TGTGCCACCAGCAGAGCTAGCGGGAGATCCACCGGGGAGCTGTTTTTT
cdr3_aa: CATSRASGRSTGELFF

d_call: TRBD1
j_call: TRBJ1-1
v_call: TRBV7-2
clone_size: few
cdr3_nt: TGTGCCAGCAGTCTCCTTACAGGGGGAGCTTTCTTT
cdr3_aa: CASSLLTGGAFF

d_call: TRBD1
j_call: TRBJ1-2
v_call: TRBV5-5
clone_size: -
cdr3_nt: TGTGCCAGCAGCTTCGGACAGGGGGACTCTGGCTACACCTTC
cdr3_aa: CASSFGQGDSGYTF

d_call: TRBD2
j_call: TRBJ2-7
v_call: TRBV7-9
clone_size: -
cdr3_nt: TGTGCCAGCAGCTTAGTTCGGGAGGGCGAGCAGTACTTC
cdr3_aa: CASSLVREGEQYF

d_call: -
j_call: TRBJ2-3
v_call: TRBV7-9
clone_size: -
cdr3_nt: TGTGCCAGCAGCTTAGGGGGAGTTGGTGCAGATACGCAGTATTTT
cdr3_aa: CASSLGGVGADTQYF